A selection of T cell receptor beta chains follows, all from one sample in a study of blood T cell repertoires in COVID-19. Assay used: immunoSEQ multiplex PCR; TCRdb lists only in-frame clones, some missing. The repertoire holds about 190,000 clones, with around nine tenths as singletons. The sequenced sample consisted of peripheral blood. The origin of the receptors is a man between 70 and 80 years old with active or convalescent COVID-19. Each CDR3 is given without its conserved first and last residue.

cdr3_length: 14; v_call: TRBV6-1; cdr3_aa: ASSEASAGIGQPQH
cdr3_length: 16; v_call: TRBV21-1; cdr3_aa: ASSNPQVERELPDTQY
cdr3_length: 11; v_call: TRBV28; cdr3_aa: ASAYGGSSPLH
cdr3_length: 13; v_call: TRBV11-2; cdr3_aa: ASSHRDRGPYEQY
cdr3_length: 12; v_call: TRBV19; cdr3_aa: ASSAADSNQPQH
cdr3_length: 11; v_call: TRBV6-5; cdr3_aa: ASSYSTGGIQY
cdr3_length: 13; v_call: TRBV6-1; cdr3_aa: ASSELTGAQWELF
cdr3_length: 14; v_call: TRBV4-1; cdr3_aa: ASSQDPTGGVSPLH
cdr3_length: 13; v_call: TRBV4-1; cdr3_aa: ASSQVATSTDTQY
cdr3_length: 13; v_call: TRBV9; cdr3_aa: ASSPGLAGADTQY
cdr3_length: 13; v_call: TRBV19; cdr3_aa: ASSMETGINSPLH
cdr3_length: 17; v_call: TRBV5-6; cdr3_aa: ASSLLAGTGVLSHGEQY
cdr3_length: 13; v_call: TRBV28; cdr3_aa: ASSLGAGGVDTQY
cdr3_length: 13; v_call: TRBV5-1; cdr3_aa: ASSRDRVAYNEQF
cdr3_length: 12; v_call: TRBV30; cdr3_aa: AWRLAGTNQPQH
cdr3_length: 15; v_call: TRBV19; cdr3_aa: ASSKGGNGRGVQPQH
cdr3_length: 11; v_call: TRBV5-4; cdr3_aa: ASSSGGGNIQY
cdr3_length: 14; v_call: TRBV28; cdr3_aa: ASSNRGNSYNSPLH
cdr3_length: 15; v_call: TRBV29-1; cdr3_aa: SVDSGRRLAGRETQY
cdr3_length: 13; v_call: TRBV28; cdr3_aa: ASSSEGLVYNEQF
cdr3_length: 14; v_call: TRBV28; cdr3_aa: ASSSAGEELRGTQY
cdr3_length: 12; v_call: TRBV12-5; cdr3_aa: ASGTRVIAYEQY
cdr3_length: 14; v_call: TRBV11-2; cdr3_aa: ASSLGSAGWSDTQY
cdr3_length: 14; v_call: TRBV27; cdr3_aa: ASSPRGVGPQETQY
cdr3_length: 9; v_call: TRBV20-1; cdr3_aa: SATSGHEQY
cdr3_length: 16; v_call: TRBV28; cdr3_aa: ASSSHTIRGRRDYEQY
cdr3_length: 14; v_call: TRBV18; cdr3_aa: ASSPLPGTSTDTQY
cdr3_length: 13; v_call: TRBV6-5; cdr3_aa: ASQPNQGVGYGYT
cdr3_length: 11; v_call: TRBV7-2; cdr3_aa: ASSADSWLEQY
cdr3_length: 11; v_call: TRBV3-1/TRBV3-2; cdr3_aa: ASSQQGSYEQY
cdr3_length: 17; v_call: TRBV7-8; cdr3_aa: ASTQSPGQLAGGPYEQF
cdr3_length: 13; v_call: TRBV9; cdr3_aa: ASSVGGTGFFEQY
cdr3_length: 12; v_call: TRBV11-2; cdr3_aa: ASSSLRGRTLAY
cdr3_length: 11; v_call: TRBV5-4; cdr3_aa: ASSLTGAYEQY
cdr3_length: 11; v_call: TRBV11-2; cdr3_aa: AGAANSGNTIY
cdr3_length: 12; v_call: TRBV27; cdr3_aa: ASSLWAGNQPQH
cdr3_length: 10; v_call: TRBV2; cdr3_aa: ASSTRQGSYT
cdr3_length: 13; v_call: TRBV19; cdr3_aa: ASSAQGIGNTEAF
cdr3_length: 14; v_call: TRBV19; cdr3_aa: ASRLQGQLSNQPQH
cdr3_length: 12; v_call: TRBV19; cdr3_aa: ASSMGADYNEQF
cdr3_length: 9; v_call: TRBV9; cdr3_aa: ASGGVYGYT
cdr3_length: 12; v_call: TRBV14; cdr3_aa: ASSRTGGGYEQY
cdr3_length: 13; v_call: TRBV11-2; cdr3_aa: ASSLVGLGADTQY
cdr3_length: 12; v_call: TRBV6-5; cdr3_aa: ASRLGLNTGELF
cdr3_length: 13; v_call: TRBV15; cdr3_aa: ATSETGGANYGYT
cdr3_length: 11; v_call: TRBV30; cdr3_aa: AWSQGVDQPQH
cdr3_length: 14; v_call: TRBV28; cdr3_aa: ASRGPELARGETQY
cdr3_length: 12; v_call: TRBV19; cdr3_aa: ASSIPGWHQPQH
cdr3_length: 10; v_call: TRBV19; cdr3_aa: ASSIQGGTQY
cdr3_length: 12; v_call: TRBV7-9; cdr3_aa: ASSPNSGGNTIY